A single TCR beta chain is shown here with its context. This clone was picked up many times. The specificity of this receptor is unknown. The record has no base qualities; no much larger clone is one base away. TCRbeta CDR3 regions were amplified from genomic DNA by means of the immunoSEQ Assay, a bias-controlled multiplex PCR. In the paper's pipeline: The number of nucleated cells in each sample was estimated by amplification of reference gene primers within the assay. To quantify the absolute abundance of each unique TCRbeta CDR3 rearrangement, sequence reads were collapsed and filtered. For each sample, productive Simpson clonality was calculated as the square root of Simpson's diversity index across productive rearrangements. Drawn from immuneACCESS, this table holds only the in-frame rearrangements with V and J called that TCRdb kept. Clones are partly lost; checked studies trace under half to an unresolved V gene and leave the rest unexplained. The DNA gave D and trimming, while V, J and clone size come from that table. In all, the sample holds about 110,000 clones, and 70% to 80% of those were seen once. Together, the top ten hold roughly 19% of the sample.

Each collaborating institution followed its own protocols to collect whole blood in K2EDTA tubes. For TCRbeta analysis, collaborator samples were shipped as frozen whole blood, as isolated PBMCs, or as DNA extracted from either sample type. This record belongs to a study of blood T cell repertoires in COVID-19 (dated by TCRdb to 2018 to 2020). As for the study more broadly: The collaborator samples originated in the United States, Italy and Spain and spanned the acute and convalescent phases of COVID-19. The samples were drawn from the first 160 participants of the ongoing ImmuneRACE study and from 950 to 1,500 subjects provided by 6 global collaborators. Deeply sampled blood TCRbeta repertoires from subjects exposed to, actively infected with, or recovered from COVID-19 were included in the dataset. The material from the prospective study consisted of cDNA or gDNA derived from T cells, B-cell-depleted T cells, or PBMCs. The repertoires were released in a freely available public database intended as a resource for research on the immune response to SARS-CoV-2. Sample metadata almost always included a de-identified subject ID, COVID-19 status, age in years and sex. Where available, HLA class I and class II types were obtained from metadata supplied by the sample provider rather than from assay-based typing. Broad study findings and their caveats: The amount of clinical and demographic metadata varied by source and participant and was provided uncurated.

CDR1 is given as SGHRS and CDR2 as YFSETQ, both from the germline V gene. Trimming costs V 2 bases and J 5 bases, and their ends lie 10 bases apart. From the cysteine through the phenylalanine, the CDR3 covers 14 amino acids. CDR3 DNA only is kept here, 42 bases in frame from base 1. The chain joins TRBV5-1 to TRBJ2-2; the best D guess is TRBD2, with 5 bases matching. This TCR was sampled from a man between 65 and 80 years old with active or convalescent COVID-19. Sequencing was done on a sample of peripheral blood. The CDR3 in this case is CASSFGGGTGELFF. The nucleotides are TGCGCCAGCAGCTTTGGTGGAGGAACCGGGGAGCTGTTTTTT.